The 17 T cell receptor beta chains below come from one sample, sequenced in a study of T cells in Graves' hyperthyroidism and ophthalmopathy. Regions amplified from RNA transcripts were the TCR beta CDR3 regions. In the first-round RT-PCR of the TCR CDR3, the HTBI primer set was used. A single record per CDR3 protein comes from TCRdb applying MiXCR to the multiplex PCR reads. Among around 760,000 distinct CDR3 sequences, 30% to 40% were seen once, and the ten largest hold around 30%. What was sequenced was blood. All receptors come from a woman aged 35 to 49 with Graves' hyperthyroidism.

This rearrangement joins TRBV5-4 to TRBJ2-7; 7 positions agree with TRBD2. Germline CDR1 is SGHNT and CDR2 is YYREEE (reference sequence). CDR3 length: 15 residues. V trimming: 4 bases; J trimming: 6 bases; junction bases outside the gene matches: 13. The CDR3 region has the DNA TGTGCCAGCAGCAATCTAGGACTAGTCTTTTCCGAGCAGTACTTC. It specifies CASSNLGLVFSEQYF.

This clonotype was detected once. With a much larger clone just one base away, this may be a read error. This chain links TRBV29-1 with TRBJ1-1, with TRBD1 matching 7 bases. The germline V gene has CDR1 SQVTM and CDR2 ANQGSEA. The CDR3 totals 14 residues. CDR3 sequence reads: CSVVPNRGGPEASF. The CDR3 DNA reads TGCAGCGTTGTCCCGAACAGGGGAGGGCCTGAAGCTTCCTTT.

This clonotype was seen ten or more times. The junction does not match germline at one end; this may be a read error. The chain recombines TRBV12-3 or TRBV12-4 with TRBJ1-1; no reliable D call. This CDR3 is 14 amino acids long. CDR3 amino acids: CASSFRTGNTEAFF. The CDR3 DNA follows: TGCGCCAGCAGCTTCAGGACTGGGAACACTGAAGCTTTCTTT.

This clonotype was found many times. This chain links TRBV5-4 with TRBJ2-5, with D possibly being TRBD1 or TRBD2 (5 bases each). The CDR3 extends over 16 amino acids. The germline gives CDR1 SGHNT, CDR2 YYREEE (reference sequence). The germline V and J ends were trimmed by 3 bases and 1 base, with 16 bases remaining between them. CDR3 sequence: CASSWVGVATQETQYF. Here the CDR3 DNA reads TGTGCCAGCAGCTGGGTGGGGGTGGCTACCCAAGAGACCCAGTACTTC.

This clonotype has a count of ten or more. The chain is built from TRBV10-3 and TRBJ1-2, with D perhaps matching TRBD1 (5 bases). The V end was cut by 0 bases, the J end by 6 bases, with 8 bases between. This CDR3 has 13 residues. CDR1 and CDR2 (germline): ENHRY, SYGVKD. The CDR3 protein is CAISESKGNGYTF. The CDR3 DNA reads as TGTGCCATCAGTGAGTCAAAGGGGAATGGCTACACCTTC.

This clonotype was detected a few times. The junction and the germline gene differ at one end; a read error may be behind it. The chain uses TRBV13 and TRBJ1-1; TRBD1 is a possible D gene (5 bases). The CDR3 extends over 15 amino acids. Germline loops: CDR1 PRHDT, CDR2 FYEKMQ (reference sequence). DNA of the CDR3: TGCGCCAGCAGCCCCCTGGGACGGTTGAACACTGAAGCTTTCTTT. Encoded protein: CASSPLGRLNTEAFF.

This rearrangement joins TRBV7-2 to TRBJ2-5, with no clear D. Germline CDR1 and CDR2: SGHTA and FQGNSA. The CDR3 extends over 14 amino acids. Trimming shortened V by 2 bases and J by 1 base, and 8 bases separated the two germline ends. The CDR3 coding sequence is TGTGCCAGCAGCTTATCGACACTCCAAGAGACCCAGTACTTC. It encodes CASSLSTLQETQYF.

The gene calls are TRBV15 and TRBJ2-7; D remains unclear. Germline CDR1 LNHNV, CDR2 YYDKDF (reference sequence). Trimming pared 0 bases from V and 2 bases from J, leaving 11 bases between. CDR3 length equals 15 residues. This CDR3 reads CATSREDRATYEQYF. The CDR3 DNA is TGTGCCACCAGCAGAGAGGACCGAGCCACCTACGAGCAGTACTTC.

The J gene is TRBJ2-7, the V gene TRBV7-2; the D is unclear. Germline lookup yields CDR1 SGHTA and CDR2 FQGNSA. This CDR3 comprises 13 residues. Trimming took 7 bases from V and 5 from J, leaving 15 bases between them. The CDR3 DNA follows: TGTGCCAGCACACTCCTAGTTAACGACGAGCAGTACTTC. Encoded protein: CASTLLVNDEQYF. The variable domain in full, with the rest retrieved from reference TRBV7-2 and TRBJ2-7, is GAGVSQSPSNKVTEKGKDVELRCDPISGHTALYWYRQSLGQGLEFLIYFQGNSAPDKSGLPSDRFSAERTGGSVSTLTIQRTQQEDSAVYLCASTLLVNDEQYFGPGTRLTVT.

This clonotype has only a few counts. The rearrangement uses TRBV28 and TRBJ1-1; TRBD1 is a possible D gene (5 bases). V was clipped by 11 bases and J by 4 bases, with 17 bases between them. Germline V gene sequence: CDR1 MDHEN, CDR2 SYDVKM. The CDR3 length is 13 residues. As DNA, the CDR3 is TGTGCCGCCGCTCCCGGCAGGGCCACTGAAGCTTTCTTT. It translates to CAAAPGRATEAFF.

This clonotype was found many times. CDR3 sequence reads: CSARRGPETQYF. For the CDR3, the DNA is TGCAGTGCTAGACGGGGTCCAGAGACCCAGTACTTC. The chain links TRBV20-1 to TRBJ2-5, with a weak D call TRBD2 (5 bases). Looked up from germline, CDR1 is DFQATT and CDR2 is SNEGSKA (reference sequence). V lost 2 bases and J 4 bases, leaving 8 bases between the germline ends. The CDR3 totals 12 residues.

The chain has TRBV7-9 and TRBJ2-2; D possibly matches TRBD1 or TRBD2 (6 bases each). The germline V and J ends were trimmed by 5 bases and 7 bases, with 14 bases remaining between them. From germline, CDR1 is SEHNR and CDR2 FQNEAQ (reference sequence). The CDR3 sequence is 14 residues long. CDR3: CASSGRRDIGELFF. DNA for the CDR3: TGTGCCAGCAGCGGACGGAGGGACATCGGGGAGCTGTTTTTT. Combining the CDR3 with reference TRBV7-9 and TRBJ2-2 gives the whole variable domain DTGVSQNPRHKITKRGQNVTFRCDPISEHNRLYWYRQTLGQGPEFLTYFQNEAQLEKSRLLSDRFSAERPKGSFSTLEIQRTEQGDSAMYLCASSGRRDIGELFFGEGSRLTVL.

This clonotype has at least ten counts. This rearrangement joins TRBV7-9 to TRBJ2-7, with unresolved D. Germline CDR1 reads SEHNR; CDR2 reads FQNEAQ (reference sequence). The CDR3 runs to 13 residues. V was cut by 1 base and J by 6 bases, with 10 bases left in between. CDR3 in DNA: TGTGCCAGCAGCTTAGTCCCCGGGTCCGAGCAGTACTTC. Translation: CASSLVPGSEQYF.

V is TRBV7-2 and J is TRBJ1-2; TRBD1 aligns across 8 bases. Germline V gene lookup returns CDR1 SGHTA and CDR2 FQGNSA. The CDR3 extends over 16 amino acids. V trimming: 3 bases; J trimming: 5 bases; junction bases outside the gene matches: 11. CDR3 in DNA: TGTGCCAGCAGCTTGGGGGGGGTCCGGACAGGGTATGGCTACACCTTC. Its translation: CASSLGGVRTGYGYTF.

The sample holds a few counts of this clonotype. The V call is TRBV4-1, the J call TRBJ2-5; D is ambiguous. V gave up 0 bases and J gave up 0 bases, with 11 bases separating them. Germline values: CDR1 MGHRA, CDR2 YSYEKL. This CDR3 contains 16 residues. This CDR3 reads CASSQEFQLHQETQYF. In DNA form, the CDR3 reads TGCGCCAGCAGCCAAGAGTTCCAGCTACACCAAGAGACCCAGTACTTC.

The rearrangement joins TRBV29-1 to TRBJ2-7, with TRBD1 as a possible D gene (5 bases). Trimming took 4 bases from V and 0 from J, leaving 13 bases between them. Germline CDR1 is SQVTM and CDR2 is ANQGSEA. The CDR3 covers 14 residues. This chain's CDR3 is CSVGTRKSSYEQYF. The CDR3 DNA is TGCAGCGTTGGGACAAGAAAGAGCTCCTACGAGCAGTACTTC.

This CDR3 reads CASNRSGGRSYEQYF. As DNA, the CDR3 is TGTGCCAGCAATCGTAGCGGGGGGCGCTCCTACGAGCAGTACTTC. V usage is TRBV6-1 and J usage is TRBJ2-7; 10 bases align to TRBD2. V shed 7 bases, J shed 0 bases, and the junction held 6 bases outside the gene matches. CDR1 is MNHNS, CDR2 SASEGT, per germline. The CDR3 has 15 amino acids.